The clone carrying this T cell receptor (beta chain) was observed a few times. Its target is not known. The sample belongs to a study of response to subunit inactivated influenza vaccine. Overall study results and limits: Authors suggested each seasonal flu vaccination may recruit only limited numbers of new T cells.

The CDR3 has 15 amino acids. The germline V gene has CDR1 LGHNA and CDR2 YNFKEQ. Unmatched junction bases numbered 8, after V lost 0 bases and J lost 6 bases. Each CDR3 protein gets one entry after TCRdb re-called the RT-PCR reads with MiXCR. The table lists about 160,000 distinct CDR3 sequences, about 11% of them singletons. This chain uses TRBV4-2 with TRBJ2-7; TRBD2 matches 7 bases. The TCR originated in a man aged 50 to 59 who received an inactivated influenza vaccine. Sequencing used non-naive T cells sorted from PBMCs, obtained roughly 48 days after vaccination. CDR3 DNA sequence: TGTGCCAGCAGCCAAGAAGGGAGGGGTCCGTTCGAGCAGTACTTC. Residues: CASSQEGRGPFEQYF.